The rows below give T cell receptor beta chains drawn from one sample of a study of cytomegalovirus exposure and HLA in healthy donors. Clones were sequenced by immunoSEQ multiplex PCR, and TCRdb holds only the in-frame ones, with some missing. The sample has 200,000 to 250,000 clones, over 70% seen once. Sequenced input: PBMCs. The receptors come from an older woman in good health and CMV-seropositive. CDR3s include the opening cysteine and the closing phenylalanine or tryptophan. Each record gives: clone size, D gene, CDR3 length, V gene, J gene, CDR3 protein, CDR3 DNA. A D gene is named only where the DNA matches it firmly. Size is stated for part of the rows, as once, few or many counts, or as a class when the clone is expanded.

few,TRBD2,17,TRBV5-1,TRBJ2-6,CASGGTSGSSGANVLTF,TGCGCCAGCGGGGGGACTAGCGGGAGTAGTGGGGCCAACGTCCTGACTTTC
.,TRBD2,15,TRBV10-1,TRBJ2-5,CASSESSGSREAQYF,TGCGCCAGCAGTGAGTCTAGCGGGAGCAGGGAGGCCCAGTACTTC
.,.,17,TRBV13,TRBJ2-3,CASSSGVDYLLRDTQYF,TGTGCCAGCAGCTCGGGGGTAGACTACCTACTTCGGGATACGCAGTATTTT
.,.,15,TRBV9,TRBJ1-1,CASSVGSGVNTEAFF,TGTGCCAGCAGCGTAGGGTCGGGGGTTAACACTGAAGCTTTCTTT
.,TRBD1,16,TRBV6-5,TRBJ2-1,CASSYEGQGPYNEQFF,TGTGCCAGCAGTTACGAGGGACAGGGGCCGTACAATGAGCAGTTCTTC
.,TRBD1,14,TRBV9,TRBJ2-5,CASSVGDRGETQYF,TGTGCCAGCAGCGTTGGGGACAGGGGAGAGACCCAGTACTTC
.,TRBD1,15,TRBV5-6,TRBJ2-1,CASSSTGTGWNEQFF,TGTGCCAGCAGCTCTACCGGGACAGGGTGGAATGAGCAGTTCTTC
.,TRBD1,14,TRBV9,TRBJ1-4,CASSVTGAEEKLFF,TGTGCCAGCAGCGTGACAGGGGCGGAGGAAAAACTGTTTTTT
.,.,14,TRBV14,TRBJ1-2,CASSQMTANYGYTF,TGTGCCAGCAGCCAAATGACAGCTAACTATGGCTACACCTTC
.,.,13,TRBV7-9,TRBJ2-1,CASSLGQAYEQFF,TGTGCCAGCAGCCTTGGGCAGGCCTATGAGCAGTTCTTC
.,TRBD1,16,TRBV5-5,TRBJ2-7,CASSFDHRGRDNEQYF,TGTGCCAGCAGCTTCGACCACAGGGGGCGTGATAACGAGCAGTACTTC
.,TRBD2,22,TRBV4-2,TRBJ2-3,CASSQDITRGLAGGRVPDTQYF,TGTGCCAGCAGCCAGGACATCACCCGCGGACTAGCGGGAGGGCGGGTCCCAGATACGCAGTATTTT
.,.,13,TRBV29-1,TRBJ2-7,CSVVAGPGYEQYF,TGCAGCGTTGTGGCGGGTCCCGGGTACGAGCAGTACTTC
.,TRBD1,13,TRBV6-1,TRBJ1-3,CASRGQSGNTIYF,TGTGCCAGCAGGGGACAGTCTGGAAACACCATATATTTT
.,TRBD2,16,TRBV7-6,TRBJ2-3,CASSLLAGGVTDTQYF,TGTGCCAGCAGCTTGCTAGCGGGGGGGGTCACAGATACGCAGTATTTT
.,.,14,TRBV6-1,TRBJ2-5,CASSGHREKETQYF,TGTGCCAGCAGTGGCCACAGGGAGAAGGAGACCCAGTACTTC